The entry below describes one T cell receptor beta chain. This sample was included in a study of blood T cell repertoires in COVID-19. Study as a whole: Acute-phase and convalescent COVID-19 samples originated in the United States, Italy and Spain.

V was pared by 1 base and J by 4 bases, with 10 bases of the junction left unmatched. CDR1 and CDR2 (germline): SGHTA, FQGNSA. The CDR3 has 16 residues. Profiled with immunoSEQ multiplex PCR; TCRdb holds only in-frame clones, not every one. The sample contains roughly 45,000 clones, 65% to 90% of which appear only once. This chain uses TRBV7-2 with TRBJ2-7; the match to TRBD2 covers 7 bases. The sample taken for sequencing was peripheral blood. This clonotype was obtained from an elderly woman with COVID-19, enrolled during active disease. The CDR3 nucleotides read TGTGCCAGCAGCTTAGTGGGCGGGAGAACTATATACGAGCAGTACTTC. This gives the protein CASSLVGGRTIYEQYF.